This TCR beta chain was identified in a study of blood T cells in healthy people across ages. CDR3 length: 13 amino acids. CDR1 and CDR2 from the germline V gene are MDHEN and SYDVKM. Trimming took 5 bases from V and 7 from J; bases not matched to a gene: 6. With a J-beta primer mix and a sample-barcoded 5' primer, a second PCR ran about 7 to 12 cycles. Each CDR3 protein gets one entry after TCRdb re-called the 5' RACE reads with MiXCR. Of 800,000 or so distinct CDR3 sequences in the sample, about half were seen once. The sequenced sample was blood. The sequence was collected from a man older than 75 in good health. The chain carries TRBV28 and TRBJ1-2, with 8 bases identical to TRBD1. The CDR3 sequence is CASSNRGVGGYTF. CDR3 in DNA: TGTGCCAGCAGTAACAGGGGGGTTGGTGGCTACACCTTC.